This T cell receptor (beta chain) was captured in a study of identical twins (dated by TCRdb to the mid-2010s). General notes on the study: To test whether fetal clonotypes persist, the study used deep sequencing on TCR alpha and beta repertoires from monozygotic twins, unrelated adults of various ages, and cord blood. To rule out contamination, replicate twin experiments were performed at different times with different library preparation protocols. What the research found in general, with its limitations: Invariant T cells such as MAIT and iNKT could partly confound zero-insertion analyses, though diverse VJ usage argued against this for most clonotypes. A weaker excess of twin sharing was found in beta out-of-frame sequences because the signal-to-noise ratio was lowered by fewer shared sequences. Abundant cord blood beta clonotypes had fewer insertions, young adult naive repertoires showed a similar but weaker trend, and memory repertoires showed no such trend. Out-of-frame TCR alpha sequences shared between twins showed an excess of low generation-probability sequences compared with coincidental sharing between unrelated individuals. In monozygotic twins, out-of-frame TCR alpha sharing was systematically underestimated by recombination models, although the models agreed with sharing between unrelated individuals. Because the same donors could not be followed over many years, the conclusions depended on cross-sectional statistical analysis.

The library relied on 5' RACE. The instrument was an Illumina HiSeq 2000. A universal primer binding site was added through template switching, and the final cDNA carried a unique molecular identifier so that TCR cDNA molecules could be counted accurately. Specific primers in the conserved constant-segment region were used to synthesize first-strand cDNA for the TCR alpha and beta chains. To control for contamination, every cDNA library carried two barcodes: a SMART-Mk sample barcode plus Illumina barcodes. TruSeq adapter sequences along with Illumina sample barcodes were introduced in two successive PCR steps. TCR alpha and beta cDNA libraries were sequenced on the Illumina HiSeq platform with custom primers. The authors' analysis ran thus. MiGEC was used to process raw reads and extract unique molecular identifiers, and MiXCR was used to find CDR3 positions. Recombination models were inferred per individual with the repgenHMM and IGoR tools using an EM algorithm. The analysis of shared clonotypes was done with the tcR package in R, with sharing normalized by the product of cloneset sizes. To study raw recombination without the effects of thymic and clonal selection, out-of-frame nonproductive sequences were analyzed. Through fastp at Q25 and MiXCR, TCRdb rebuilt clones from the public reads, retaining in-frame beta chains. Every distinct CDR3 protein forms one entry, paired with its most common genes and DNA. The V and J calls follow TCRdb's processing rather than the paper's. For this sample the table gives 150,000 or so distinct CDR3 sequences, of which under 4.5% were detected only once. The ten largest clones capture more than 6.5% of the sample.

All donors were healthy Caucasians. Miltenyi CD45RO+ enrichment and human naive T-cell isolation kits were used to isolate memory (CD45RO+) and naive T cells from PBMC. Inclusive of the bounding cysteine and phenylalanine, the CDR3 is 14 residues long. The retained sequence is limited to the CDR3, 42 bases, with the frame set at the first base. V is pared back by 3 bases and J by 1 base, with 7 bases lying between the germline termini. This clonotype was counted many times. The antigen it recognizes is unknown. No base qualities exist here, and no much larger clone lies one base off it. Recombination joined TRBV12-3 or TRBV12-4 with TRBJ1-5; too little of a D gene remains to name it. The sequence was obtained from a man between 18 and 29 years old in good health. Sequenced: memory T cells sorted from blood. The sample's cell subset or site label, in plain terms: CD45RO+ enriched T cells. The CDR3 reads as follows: CASSFMASNQPQHF. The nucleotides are TGTGCCAGCAGTTTTATGGCAAGCAATCAGCCCCAGCATTTT.